The 19 T cell receptor beta chains listed next were all sequenced from one sample in a study of response to subunit inactivated influenza vaccine. TCRdb processed the RT-PCR reads anew with MiXCR; each CDR3 protein has one entry. The profile shows under 200,000 distinct CDR3 sequences, approximately 12% of them singletons. The same sample was also studied in work on T cells expressing NK-cell markers. That work contributes: Libraries used 5'RACE template switching adding universal primer site and UMIs.

This sample comprised CD8+ T cells sorted from PBMCs, obtained roughly 12 days after vaccination. The receptor source for this set is a man aged 50-59 years who received an inactivated influenza vaccine.

V is TRBV7-9 and J is TRBJ2-1; perhaps TRBD1 as D (5 bases). CDR3 length: 16 residues. Germline lookup yields CDR1 SEHNR and CDR2 FQNEAQ (reference sequence). V was clipped by 5 bases and J by 0 bases, with 14 bases between them. The CDR3 region is CASSLGATSSYNEQFF. The CDR3 DNA is TGTGCCAGCAGCCTAGGGGCCACGAGCTCCTACAATGAGCAGTTCTTC.

The V and J genes are TRBV4-1 and TRBJ2-5; TRBD1 is a possible D gene (6 bases). The CDR3 has 16 amino acids. The germline gives CDR1 MGHRA, CDR2 YSYEKL. The V gene lost 3 bases and the J gene lost 1 base, with 15 bases spanning the gap. CDR3: CASSQPSTGFQETQYF. The CDR3 DNA is TGCGCCAGCAGCCAGCCCTCGACAGGATTCCAAGAGACCCAGTACTTC.

The chain links TRBV30 to TRBJ1-5; 7 bases line up with TRBD1. The CDR3 extends over 13 amino acids. Germline V gene sequence: CDR1 GTSNPN, CDR2 SVGIG (reference sequence). V was clipped by 4 bases and J by 7 bases; unmatched bases: 7. The CDR3 loop reads CAWTQGTGQPQHF. The CDR3 DNA reads as TGTGCCTGGACACAGGGGACGGGGCAGCCCCAGCATTTT. Drawing the rest from reference TRBV30 and TRBJ1-5, the complete variable domain is SQTIHQWPATLVQPVGSPLSLECTVEGTSNPNLYWYRQAAGRGLQLLFYSVGIGQISSEVPQNLSASRPQDRQFILSSKKLLLSDSGFYLCAWTQGTGQPQHFGDGTRLSIL.

V and J are TRBV6-1 and TRBJ1-1; 8 bases match TRBD1. The germline V gene encodes CDR1 MNHNS and CDR2 SASEGT. The V and J ends lost 6 bases and 3 bases, in that order; junction bases with no gene match: 12. The CDR3 contains 16 residues. For the CDR3, the DNA is TGTGCCAGCAGCTCAGACAGGGGCAAGGAGTACACTGAAGCTTTCTTT. This encodes CASSSDRGKEYTEAFF.

Ten or more counts support this clonotype. CDR3 residues: CASSLYRLDSNTGELFF. Written as DNA, the CDR3 is TGTGCCAGCAGCCTCTACCGTCTGGACTCGAACACCGGGGAGCTGTTTTTT. The chain has TRBV7-9 and TRBJ2-2, with a tentative D call TRBD2 (5 bases). This CDR3 spans 17 amino acids. Trimming stripped 5 bases from V and 0 bases from J, with 16 bases between. Germline assignment: CDR1 SEHNR and CDR2 FQNEAQ (reference sequence). The full variable domain, completed using reference TRBV7-9 and TRBJ2-2, is DTGVSQNPRHKITKRGQNVTFRCDPISEHNRLYWYRQTLGQGPEFLTYFQNEAQLEKSRLLSDRFSAERPKGSFSTLEIQRTEQGDSAMYLCASSLYRLDSNTGELFFGEGSRLTVL.

The CDR3 loop reads CASSLTSSYNSPLHF. CDR3 bases: TGTGCCAGCAGCTTAACTAGCTCCTATAATTCACCCCTCCACTTT. The gene calls are TRBV7-9 and TRBJ1-6; D is ambiguous. V was trimmed by 2 bases and J by 0 bases, leaving 5 bases between them. The CDR3 length is 15 residues. Germline V lookup: CDR1 SEHNR, CDR2 FQNEAQ (reference sequence).

There are a few counts of this clonotype. The V and J genes are TRBV7-9 and TRBJ2-1; D gene ambiguous. The CDR3 has 14 residues. In germline, CDR1 is SEHNR, CDR2 FQNEAQ (reference sequence). Trimming took off 2 bases at V and 6 bases at J, with 11 bases between the two ends. CDR3 bases: TGTGCCAGCAGCTTACTTCTACCAGGCAATGAGCAGTTCTTC. Amino acids: CASSLLLPGNEQFF.

The chain has TRBV7-6 and TRBJ2-7, with 8 positions matching TRBD2. The CDR3 consists of 19 residues. V lost 2 bases, J lost 2 bases, and 17 bases stayed unmatched. Germline loops: CDR1 SGHVS, CDR2 FNYEAQ. CDR3 sequence reads: CASSLPASGRVPPTYEQYF. The DNA for the CDR3 is TGTGCCAGCAGCTTACCCGCTAGCGGGCGAGTTCCCCCCACCTACGAGCAGTACTTC.

This clonotype was recorded a few times. The V call is TRBV4-2, the J call TRBJ2-3, with TRBD1 matching 7 bases. Germline V gene data show CDR1 as LGHNA and CDR2 as YNFKEQ. The CDR3 has 20 residues. V shed 2 bases and J 4 bases; nucleotides not matched to a gene: 21. CDR3 loop: CASSQTGIPGQRTRSDTQYF. As DNA, the CDR3 is TGTGCCAGCAGCCAAACCGGTATTCCGGGACAGAGGACCCGATCAGATACGCAGTATTTT.

This chain joins TRBV3-1 and TRBJ2-7; 11 nucleotides agree with TRBD2. V lost 0 bases, J lost 0 bases, and 10 bases stayed unmatched. The germline V gene encodes CDR1 LGHDT and CDR2 YNNKEL (reference sequence). The length of the CDR3 is 19 residues. CDR3 loop: CASSQEGGTSGGSSYEQYF. CDR3 nucleotides: TGTGCCAGCAGCCAAGAGGGCGGGACTAGCGGAGGGAGCTCCTACGAGCAGTACTTC.

The CDR3 protein is CASSTSGGVQETQYF. In DNA, the CDR3 is TGTGCCAGCAGTACTAGCGGGGGGGTACAAGAGACCCAGTACTTC. V is TRBV6-5 and J is TRBJ2-5; 13 bases map to TRBD2. The CDR3 is 15 residues long. Germline CDR1 reads MNHEY; CDR2 reads SVGAGI. The trim removed 5 bases at V and 2 bases at J, leaving 2 bases unmatched.

This clonotype showed up just a few times. The V and J genes are TRBV5-1 and TRBJ2-7; 8 bases fit TRBD2. V lost 3 bases and J lost 2; bases outside the gene matches: 7. The CDR3 is 15 amino acids. Per the germline V gene, CDR1 is SGHRS and CDR2 is YFSETQ. The DNA for the CDR3 is TGCGCCAGCAGCTATGCCGGGGGGGGAACCTACGAGCAGTACTTC. It is translated as CASSYAGGGTYEQYF.

Notes on this clonotype: A junction end diverges from the germline sequence, so it may reflect a read error. The rearrangement joins TRBV4-3 to TRBJ2-2, with a possible D match to TRBD1 (5 bases). Per the germline V gene, CDR1 is LGHNA and CDR2 is YSLEER. The CDR3 totals 16 residues. CDR3 sequence (DNA): TGCGCCTGCAGCCAGACAGACCTCCCGAACACCGGGGAGCTGTTTTTT. It specifies CACSQTDLPNTGELFF.

This clonotype has more than one count but fewer than ten. J is TRBJ2-3 and V is TRBV28; D gene ambiguous. Deletions cut 2 bases from V and 0 bases from J, with 12 bases between. The germline V gene has CDR1 MDHEN and CDR2 SYDVKM. The length of the CDR3 is 16 residues. CDR3 in amino acids: CASSLVRSSSTDTQYF. The CDR3 bases are TGTGCCAGCAGTTTAGTGCGGAGCTCTAGCACAGATACGCAGTATTTT.

The V call is TRBV20-1, the J call TRBJ2-7; D is unresolved. CDR1 and CDR2 (germline): DFQATT, SNEGSKA (reference sequence). Between the trimmed V and J ends, which lost 0 bases and 3 bases, there was a span of 6 bases. CDR3 length: 12 amino acids. The DNA of the CDR3 is TGCAGTGCTAGAGATACAGTCTACGAGCAGTACTTC. Its protein is CSARDTVYEQYF.

In its sample, this clonotype was seen many times. The chain combines TRBV12-3 or TRBV12-4 with TRBJ1-1, with D possibly being TRBD1 (5 bases). Trimming removed 5 bases at V and 1 base at J, with 8 bases between. The CDR3 has 13 amino acids. The CDR3 DNA reads as TGTGCCAGCAGTCTGACAGAGAACACTGAAGCTTTCTTT. It codes for CASSLTENTEAFF.

The chain is built from TRBV4-2 and TRBJ2-7, with 11 positions matching TRBD2. Per the germline V gene, CDR1 is LGHNA and CDR2 is YNFKEQ. V was clipped by 5 bases and J by 2 bases; unmatched bases: 5. CDR3 length: 15 residues. The CDR3 reads CASSDSSGGAYEQYF. The CDR3, as DNA: TGTGCCAGCAGCGATAGTAGCGGGGGGGCCTACGAGCAGTACTTC.

A few counts support this clonotype. This sequence joins TRBV9 and TRBJ1-1, with D hard to call. The germline gives CDR1 SGDLS, CDR2 YYNGEE. V dropped 0 bases and J dropped 5 bases, with 14 bases sitting between them. The CDR3 spans 15 residues. CDR3 sequence: CASSVGGNEDTEAFF. The CDR3 coding sequence is TGTGCCAGCAGCGTAGGAGGGAACGAGGATACTGAAGCTTTCTTT.

The J gene is TRBJ1-2, the V gene TRBV6-5; D is unresolved. From germline, CDR1 is MNHEY and CDR2 SVGAGI. With 4 bases removed from V and 8 bases from J, the gap between germline ends came to 11 bases. The CDR3 extends over 12 amino acids. The CDR3 sequence is CASSLNGVGYTF. The DNA for the CDR3 is TGTGCCAGCAGTTTGAATGGGGTGGGCTACACCTTC.